This T cell receptor (beta chain) was retrieved from a study of radiation and T cells in renal cell carcinoma. Study-wide results and limits: Dominant CDR3 motifs were more common in irradiated tumors than controls.

In this sample, this clone turned up a few times. The antigen remains unidentified. Generated by immunoSEQ multiplex PCR, the TCRdb table keeps only in-frame clones and is missing some. The sample includes 18,000 or so clones, approximately 62% seen only once; the top ten take around a third. Described treatment: treatment-naive control, cytoreductive nephrectomy. The sample was tumor tissue, taken from a patient whose treatment was nephrectomy without radiotherapy. The receptor comes from a man between 45 and 60 years old with renal cell carcinoma.

The CDR3 loop is CASSQGNTGANVLTF. Written as DNA, the CDR3 is TGTGCCAGCAGCCAGGGGAATACTGGGGCCAACGTCCTGACTTTC. This rearrangement joins TRBV7-2 to TRBJ2-6; D is possibly TRBD1 (6 bases). The CDR3 loop spans 15 amino acids. The V gene lost 5 bases and the J gene lost 2 bases, with 10 bases spanning the gap. Looked up from germline, CDR1 is SGHTA and CDR2 is FQGNSA.